This TCR beta chain originates from a study of T-cell memory formation after mild COVID-19. For the study at large: In these data, TCR clusters were largely donor specific. The study's findings and limits: CD8+ contracting clones occupied EMRA, while CD4+ ones occupied mainly CM and EM. Certain responding clones were present in pre-infection memory, suggesting participation of cross-reactive memory.

About this clonotype itself: Antigen: not known.

Researchers used 5'RACE with constant-segment primers to make TCR alpha and TCR beta cDNA libraries that carry sample barcodes and UMIs. TCRdb analysed the 5' RACE reads with MiXCR anew, one entry per CDR3 protein. The sample includes about 130,000 distinct CDR3 sequences, around 15% of them seen just once. There are 15 residues in the CDR3. The receptor was derived from a man aged 18 to 29 who had mild COVID-19 (a few samples of this study predate the infection). Cell type and time point are not known. The source material was PBMCs or a T cell subset sorted from them (not recorded which). The V call is TRBV21-1, the J call TRBJ2-5; the table's D call TRBD2 went unverified against the DNA. TRBV21-1 is reported as a pseudogene. The CDR3 here is CASIYPGLVRETQYF. The CDR3 coding sequence is TGTGCCAGCATCTACCCGGGACTAGTGCGTGAGACCCAGTACTTC.